The present T cell receptor (beta chain) was sequenced within a study of Ad26.COV2.S vaccination and SARS-CoV-2 variants. About the research overall: Recipients of Ad26.COV2.S got it intramuscularly, once or twice 56 days apart. Whole-study results and caveats: Spike-specific responses of CD8+ and CD4+ T cells were reported to display substantial breadth after vaccination. From the TCR breadth and depth analyses, total T cell responses may have been underestimated.

Treatment defined: some 19 received Ad26.COV2.S at low or high dose, single or two shots; roughly 5 received placebo; per-sample allocation not given. Collection of samples fell on day 63 after the first vaccine or placebo injection. This adult donor, from Boston, was 18-55 years old. Here immunoSEQ multiplex PCR was the method, and the copy in TCRdb shows in-frame clones only, minus some. The sample consists of about 390,000 clones, about 88% of them appearing once. Worth noting for this clone: Antigen unknown.

Germline V gives CDR1 SGDLS, CDR2 YYNGEE. V was pared by 5 bases and J by 9 bases, with 6 bases of the junction left unmatched. The CDR3 contains 14 residues. The sequences come from peripheral blood, collected in a trial of Ad26.COV2.S vaccine versus placebo. This chain joins TRBV9 and TRBJ2-1, with 12 bases aligning to TRBD1. The origin of this receptor is a person between 18 and 60 years old who received the Ad26.COV2.S COVID-19 vaccine or a placebo. CDR3 sequence reads: CASSIPGQGAEQFF. The CDR3 DNA is TGTGCCAGCAGTATACCGGGACAGGGGGCTGAGCAGTTCTTC.